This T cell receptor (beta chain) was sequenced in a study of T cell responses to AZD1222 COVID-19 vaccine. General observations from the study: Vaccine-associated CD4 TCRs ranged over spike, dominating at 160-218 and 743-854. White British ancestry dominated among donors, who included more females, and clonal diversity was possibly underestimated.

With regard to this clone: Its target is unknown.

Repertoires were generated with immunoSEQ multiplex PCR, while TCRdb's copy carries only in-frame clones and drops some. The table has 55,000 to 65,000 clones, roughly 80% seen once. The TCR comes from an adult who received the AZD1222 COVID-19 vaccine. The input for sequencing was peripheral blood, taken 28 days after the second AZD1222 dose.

In DNA, the CDR3 is TGCGCCAGCAGCGTCGAGTACGGGGACGAGCAGTACTTC. Amino acids: CASSVEYGDEQYF. The chain has TRBV5-1 and TRBJ2-7, with D possibly matching TRBD2 (5 bases). The germline gives CDR1 SGHRS, CDR2 YFSETQ. The CDR3 covers 13 residues. V lost 4 bases and J lost 5, with 13 bases in between.